A selection of T cell receptor beta chains follows, all from one sample in a study of T cell repertoires in cytomegalovirus infection. TCRdb fed the reads into MiXCR, producing one record per CDR3 protein. This sample has around 800,000 distinct CDR3 sequences, with 32% found just once. Their cognate antigens are unknown. The sequences come from cultured CD8+ T cells from PBMCs, collected from culture after CMV antigen stimulation. These receptors were collected from a human donor in good health (CMV status not recorded). Some clones in this sample may be carry-over from other donors' samples. CDR3s include the opening cysteine and the closing phenylalanine or tryptophan. A D gene is named only where the DNA matches it firmly. Size is stated for part of the rows, as once, few or many counts, or as a class when the clone is expanded.

.,.,TRBJ2-5,TRBV27,CASSSLKGSQYF,TGTGCCAGCAGTTCCTTAAAGGGGTCCCAGTACTTC
TRBD1,.,TRBJ2-6,TRBV7-4,CASSPTQGSGANVLTF,TGTGCCAGCAGTCCGACACAGGGGTCTGGGGCCAACGTCCTGACTTTC
.,.,TRBJ2-5,TRBV6-8,CASSFTQFETQYF,TGTGCCAGCAGTTTCACACAGTTCGAGACCCAGTACTTC
.,.,TRBJ2-3,TRBV12-3/TRBV12-4,CASSLERWGTDTQYF,TGTGCCAGCAGTTTAGAACGGTGGGGCACAGATACGCAGTATTTT
.,.,TRBJ1-2,TRBV10-3,CAISEGPQVQPNYGYTF,TGTGCCATCAGTGAAGGACCTCAGGTCCAGCCCAACTATGGCTACACCTTC
TRBD1,.,TRBJ1-4,TRBV6-8,CASSYSDRGREKLFF,TGTGCCAGCAGTTACTCGGACAGGGGAAGGGAAAAACTGTTTTTT
.,once,TRBJ2-3,TRBV5-5,CASSLEVGTTDTQYF,TGTGCCAGCAGCTTGGAGGTAGGAACCACAGATACGCAGTATTTT
TRBD2,few,TRBJ2-1,TRBV6-2/TRBV6-3,CASSYWTSGGEQFF,TGTGCCAGCAGTTATTGGACTAGCGGGGGTGAGCAGTTCTTC
.,few,TRBJ1-1,TRBV7-6,CASSLNAGVTEAFF,TGTGCCAGCAGCTTAAATGCCGGCGTCACTGAAGCTTTCTTT
TRBD1,.,TRBJ1-1,TRBV7-9,CASRPGGTNTEAFF,TGTGCCAGCAGACCAGGGGGCACGAACACTGAAGCTTTCTTT
.,.,TRBJ2-1,TRBV7-6,CASSLGPFHPYNEQFF,TGTGCCAGCAGCTTAGGTCCGTTTCATCCGTACAATGAGCAGTTCTTC
.,once,TRBJ1-5,TRBV19,CASARTDNQPQHF,TGTGCCAGCGCCCGGACGGACAATCAGCCCCAGCATTTT
.,few,TRBJ1-3,TRBV20-1,CSATRDRDSGNTIYF,TGCAGTGCAACCCGGGACCGCGACTCTGGAAACACCATATATTTT
.,.,TRBJ2-5,TRBV27,CASSSGTLETQYF,TGTGCCAGCAGTTCCGGGACGTTAGAGACCCAGTACTTC
.,.,TRBJ1-6,TRBV27,CASSSPRSYNSPLHF,TGTGCCAGCAGTTCTCCACGCTCCTATAATTCACCCCTCCACTTT
TRBD1,.,TRBJ2-1,TRBV27,CASSPGQGLLF,TGTGCCAGCAGTCCGGGACAGGGTTTGCTCTTC
.,.,TRBJ1-2,TRBV27,CASSDGANYGYTF,TGTGCCAGCAGCGACGGAGCTAACTATGGCTACACCTTC
.,.,TRBJ2-1,TRBV6-1,CASSASKGGTYNEQFF,TGTGCCAGCAGTGCTTCCAAGGGGGGCACTTATAATGAGCAGTTCTTC
TRBD2,few,TRBJ2-3,TRBV6-5,CASSYSRAGEADTQYF,TGTGCCAGCAGTTACTCCCGGGCGGGGGAAGCAGATACGCAGTATTTT
.,few,TRBJ1-6,TRBV6-5,CASRTGWSSPLHF,TGTGCCAGCAGAACAGGGTGGAGTTCACCCCTCCACTTT
TRBD2,.,TRBJ2-1,TRBV5-5,CASSSGLAGGAYNEQFF,TGTGCCAGCAGCTCTGGACTAGCGGGGGGTGCCTACAATGAGCAGTTCTTC
.,.,TRBJ2-5,TRBV27,CASKPAGPQETQYF,TGTGCCAGTAAGCCAGCGGGTCCCCAAGAGACCCAGTACTTC
TRBD1,.,TRBJ2-7,TRBV7-2,CASSIPGTGFSHEQYF,TGTGCCAGCAGCATTCCTGGGACAGGGTTCTCCCACGAGCAGTACTTC
TRBD2,.,TRBJ2-5,TRBV2,CASSPLRLAEETQYF,TGTGCCAGCAGCCCACTCCGACTAGCGGAAGAGACCCAGTACTTC
TRBD1,many,TRBJ1-5,TRBV10-3,CAISHGTGSNQPQHF,TGTGCCATCAGCCACGGGACAGGCAGCAATCAGCCCCAGCATTTT
.,.,TRBJ2-7,TRBV10-3,CAIRETGQRGYEQYF,TGTGCCATCAGAGAAACAGGGCAGCGAGGATACGAGCAGTACTTC
TRBD1,few,TRBJ1-5,TRBV12-3/TRBV12-4,CASGVTGANQPQHF,TGTGCCAGCGGGGTCACAGGGGCTAATCAGCCCCAGCATTTT
TRBD1,few,TRBJ1-2,TRBV29-1,CSVDRDRGAEGYTF,TGCAGCGTTGATAGGGACAGGGGTGCTGAGGGCTACACCTTC
.,many,TRBJ1-2,TRBV7-2,CASSSGLGNYGYTF,TGTGCCAGCAGCTCGGGACTTGGAAACTATGGCTACACCTTC
.,.,TRBJ1-5,TRBV5-6,CASNKGGASVNQPQHF,TGTGCCAGCAACAAGGGGGGGGCGAGTGTCAATCAGCCCCAGCATTTT
.,few,TRBJ2-2,TRBV6-1,CASSEYPSQIVELFF,TGTGCCAGCAGTGAATACCCCAGCCAAATAGTGGAGCTGTTTTTT
.,.,TRBJ2-3,TRBV7-9,CASSLQAGSPDTQYF,TGTGCCAGCAGCTTACAGGCGGGGTCCCCAGATACGCAGTATTTT
.,few,TRBJ2-2,TRBV12-3/TRBV12-4,CASRARGSANTGELFF,TGTGCCAGCAGAGCTAGGGGGTCCGCGAACACCGGGGAGCTGTTTTTT